Following are 3 T cell receptor beta chains from one sample sequenced in a study of technical replicates of blood from several donors. Profiling relied on immunoSEQ multiplex PCR, and the TCRdb table lists in-frame clones only, not all of them. The sample shows about 80,000 clones, 96% of them seen only once. Sequences were obtained from T cells isolated from PBMCs. The source of these receptors is a human donor in good health.

V is TRBV5-1 and J is TRBJ1-4, with a tentative D call TRBD1 (6 bases). The V gene lost 1 base and the J gene lost 6 bases, with 10 bases spanning the gap. From germline, CDR1 is SGHRS and CDR2 YFSETQ. This CDR3 region has 14 residues. DNA of the CDR3: TGCGCCAGCAGCTTGTCAGGGGCAGATGAAAAACTGTTTTTT. Encoded protein: CASSLSGADEKLFF.

The rearrangement uses TRBV19 and TRBJ2-2; D is unclear. This CDR3 has 14 amino acids. Germline loops: CDR1 LNHDA, CDR2 SQIVND (reference sequence). The V end was cut by 4 bases, the J end by 2 bases, with 8 bases between. CDR3 loop: CASSNTRNTGELFF. As DNA, the CDR3 is TGTGCCAGTAGTAATACCAGAAACACCGGGGAGCTGTTTTTT.

This clone has just one count. The rearrangement links TRBV19 to TRBJ2-7; TRBD1 matches at 7 bases. The CDR3 has 13 amino acids. CDR1 LNHDA and CDR2 SQIVND come from the germline V gene (reference sequence). Trimming at V came to 5 bases and at J to 2 bases, leaving 3 bases not matched to a gene. The CDR3 spells CASSVDRAYEQYF. In DNA, the CDR3 is TGTGCCAGTAGTGTCGACAGGGCCTACGAGCAGTACTTC. Full variable domain (outside the CDR3, taken from reference TRBV19 and TRBJ2-7): DGGITQSPKYLFRKEGQNVTLSCEQNLNHDAMYWYRQDPGQGLRLIYYSQIVNDFQKGDIAEGYSVSREKKESFPLTVTSAQKNPTAFYLCASSVDRAYEQYFGPGTRLTVT.